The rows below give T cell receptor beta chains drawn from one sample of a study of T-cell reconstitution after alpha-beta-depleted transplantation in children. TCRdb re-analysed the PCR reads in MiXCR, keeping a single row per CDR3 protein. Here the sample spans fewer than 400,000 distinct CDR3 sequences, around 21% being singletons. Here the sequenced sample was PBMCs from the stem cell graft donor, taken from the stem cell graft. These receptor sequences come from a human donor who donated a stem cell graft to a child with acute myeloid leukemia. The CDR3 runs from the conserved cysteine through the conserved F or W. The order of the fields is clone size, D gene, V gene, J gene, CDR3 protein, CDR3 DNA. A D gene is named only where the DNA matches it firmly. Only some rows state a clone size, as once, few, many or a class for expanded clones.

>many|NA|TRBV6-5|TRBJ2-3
CASSYRESPLYF
TGTGCCAGCAGTTACAGAGAGTCGCCATTGTATTTT
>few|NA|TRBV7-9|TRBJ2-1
CASSSRLTPNNEQFF
TGTGCCAGCAGCTCCCGACTAACACCAAACAATGAGCAGTTCTTC
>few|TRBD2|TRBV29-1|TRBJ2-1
CSVPGLAGAGYNEQFF
TGCAGCGTGCCCGGACTAGCGGGAGCTGGGTACAATGAGCAGTTCTTC
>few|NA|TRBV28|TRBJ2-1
CASSYGLDYNEQFF
TGTGCCAGCAGTTATGGACTGGATTACAATGAGCAGTTCTTC
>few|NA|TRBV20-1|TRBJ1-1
CSASRRGSEAFF
TGCAGTGCTAGTCGACGGGGCTCTGAAGCTTTCTTT
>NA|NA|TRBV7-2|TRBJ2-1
CASSSGLSQFF
TGTGCCAGCAGCTCGGGACTCTCGCAGTTCTTC
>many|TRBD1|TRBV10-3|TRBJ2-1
CAISELGQGPYNEQFF
TGTGCCATCAGTGAGTTAGGACAGGGACCCTACAATGAGCAGTTCTTC
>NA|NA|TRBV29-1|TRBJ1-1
CSGAQTENTEAFF
TGCAGCGGAGCCCAGACAGAGAACACTGAAGCTTTCTTT
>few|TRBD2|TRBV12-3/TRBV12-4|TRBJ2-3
CASSFRGRDTDTQYF
TGTGCCAGCAGTTTCCGCGGGAGGGACACAGATACGCAGTATTTT
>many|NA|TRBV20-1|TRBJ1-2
CSLATPNYGYTF
TGCAGCCTAGCCACACCTAACTATGGCTACACCTTC
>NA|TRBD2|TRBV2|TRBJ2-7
CAFSFASGRVSSYEQYF
TGTGCCTTCAGTTTCGCTAGCGGGAGGGTTAGCTCCTACGAGCAGTACTTC
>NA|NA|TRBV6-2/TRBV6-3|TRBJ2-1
CASSSRLISYNEQFF
TGTGCCAGCAGTTCCAGACTAATCTCCTACAATGAGCAGTTCTTC
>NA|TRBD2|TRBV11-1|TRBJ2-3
CASSLALSWRLAGGSTDTQYF
TGTGCCAGCAGCTTAGCGCTTTCCTGGAGACTAGCGGGAGGGAGCACAGATACGCAGTATTTT
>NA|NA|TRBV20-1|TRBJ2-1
CSARDRNEQFF
TGCAGTGCTAGGGACAGAAATGAGCAGTTCTTC
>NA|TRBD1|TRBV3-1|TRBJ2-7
CASSQRRTGGSYEQYF
TGTGCCAGCAGCCAAAGGCGGACAGGGGGATCCTACGAGCAGTACTTC
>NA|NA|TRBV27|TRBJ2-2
CASSLSPGGELFF
TGTGCCAGCAGTTTGTCCCCGGGCGGGGAGCTGTTTTTT
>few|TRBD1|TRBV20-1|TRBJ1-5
CSASRGQNSNQPQHF
TGCAGTGCTAGTCGGGGACAGAATAGCAATCAGCCCCAGCATTTT
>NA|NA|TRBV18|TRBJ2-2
CASSPPIRETGELFF
TGTGCCAGCTCACCACCCATAAGGGAAACCGGGGAGCTGTTTTTT
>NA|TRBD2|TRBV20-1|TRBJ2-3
CSARDPTQAGGGDTQYF
TGCAGTGCTAGAGACCCCACCCAAGCGGGAGGGGGAGATACGCAGTATTTT
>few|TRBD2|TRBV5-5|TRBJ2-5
CASSLPSGVKETQYF
TGTGCCAGCAGCTTACCTAGCGGAGTTAAAGAGACCCAGTACTTC
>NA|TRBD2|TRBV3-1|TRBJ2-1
CASSQGAGREGSNEQFF
TGTGCCAGCAGCCAGGGAGCGGGGCGGGAAGGTAGCAATGAGCAGTTCTTC
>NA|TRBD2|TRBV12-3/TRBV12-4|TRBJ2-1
CASRPGTSAIYNEQFF
TGTGCCAGCAGGCCCGGGACTAGCGCCATCTACAATGAGCAGTTCTTC
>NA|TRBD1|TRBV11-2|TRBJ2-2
CASRMPRQGGSGELFF
TGTGCCAGCAGGATGCCGAGACAGGGTGGTTCCGGTGAGCTGTTTTTT
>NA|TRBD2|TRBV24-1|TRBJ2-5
CATGLSASGIGQETQYF
TGTGCCACGGGACTTTCGGCCAGCGGGATAGGTCAAGAGACCCAGTACTTC
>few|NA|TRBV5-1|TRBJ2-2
CASSPPAAGNTGELFF
TGCGCCAGCAGCCCCCCGGCGGCAGGGAACACCGGGGAGCTGTTTTTT
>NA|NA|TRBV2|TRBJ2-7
CASSESVITSSSYEQYF
TGTGCCAGCAGTGAGAGTGTGATCACCTCAAGCTCCTACGAGCAGTACTTC
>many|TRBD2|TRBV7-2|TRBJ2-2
CASTLSGRANTGELFF
TGTGCCAGCACCCTTAGCGGGAGGGCGAACACCGGGGAGCTGTTTTTT
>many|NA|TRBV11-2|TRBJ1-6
CASSFSGDNSPLHF
TGTGCCAGCAGCTTCAGCGGAGATAATTCACCCCTCCACTTT
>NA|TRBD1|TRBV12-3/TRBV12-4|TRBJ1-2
CASSWGQTGYTF
TGTGCCAGCAGCTGGGGACAGACCGGCTACACCTTC
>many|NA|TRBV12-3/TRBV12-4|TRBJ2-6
CASSLWGSGANVLTF
TGTGCCAGCAGTTTATGGGGCTCTGGGGCCAACGTCCTGACTTTC
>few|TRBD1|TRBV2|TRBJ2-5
CASGQARETQYF
TGTGCCAGCGGACAGGCTCGGGAGACCCAGTACTTC
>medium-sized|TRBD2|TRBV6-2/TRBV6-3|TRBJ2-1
CASSPGTSDYNEQFF
TGTGCCAGCAGTCCCGGGACTAGCGACTACAATGAGCAGTTCTTC
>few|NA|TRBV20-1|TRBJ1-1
CSASFPKNTEAFF
TGCAGTGCTAGTTTCCCGAAGAACACTGAAGCTTTCTTT
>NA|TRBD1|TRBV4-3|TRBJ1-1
CASSQADRANTEAFF
TGCGCCAGCAGCCAAGCGGACAGGGCGAACACTGAAGCTTTCTTT
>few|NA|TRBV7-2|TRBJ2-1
CASSLGFGLGYNEQFF
TGTGCCAGCAGCTTAGGGTTTGGTCTGGGATACAATGAGCAGTTCTTC
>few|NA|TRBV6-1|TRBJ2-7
CASLGQNYEQYF
TGTGCCAGCCTCGGGCAGAACTACGAGCAGTACTTC
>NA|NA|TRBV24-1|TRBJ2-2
CATSEYRGELFF
TGTGCCACCAGTGAATACAGGGGGGAGCTGTTTTTT
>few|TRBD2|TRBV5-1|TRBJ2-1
CASSLSSGLAAHNEQFF
TGCGCCAGCAGCTTGTCCTCGGGACTAGCGGCGCACAATGAGCAGTTCTTC
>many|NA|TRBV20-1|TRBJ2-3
CSARGPDVYTDTQYF
TGCAGTGCTAGAGGCCCAGACGTGTACACAGATACGCAGTATTTT
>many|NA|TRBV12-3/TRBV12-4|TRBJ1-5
CASSPGVQPQHF
TGTGCCAGCAGCCCCGGTGTCCAGCCCCAGCATTTT
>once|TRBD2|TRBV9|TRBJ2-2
CASSTSSGRAFLTGELFF
TGTGCCAGCAGCACCTCTAGCGGGAGGGCTTTCCTCACCGGGGAGCTGTTTTTT
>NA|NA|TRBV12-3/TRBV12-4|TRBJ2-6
CASIARDSGANVLTF
TGTGCCAGTATCGCCAGGGACTCTGGGGCCAACGTCCTGACTTTC
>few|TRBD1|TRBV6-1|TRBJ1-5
CASSQDRSNQPQHF
TGTGCCAGCAGCCAGGACAGGAGCAATCAGCCCCAGCATTTT
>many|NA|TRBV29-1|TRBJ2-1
CSVVADNEQFF
TGCAGCGTTGTTGCGGACAATGAGCAGTTCTTC
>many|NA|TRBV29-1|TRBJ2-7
CSVLTASSYEQYF
TGCAGCGTGTTGACGGCCTCTTCCTACGAGCAGTACTTC
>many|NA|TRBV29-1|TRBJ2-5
CSVEGVQETQYF
TGCAGCGTTGAAGGAGTACAAGAGACCCAGTACTTC
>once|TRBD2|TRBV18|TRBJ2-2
CASSPAGGPRTGELFF
TGTGCCAGCTCACCAGCGGGAGGGCCGAGGACCGGGGAGCTGTTTTTT
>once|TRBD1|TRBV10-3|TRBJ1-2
CAISEGQVRYGYTF
TGTGCCATCAGTGAGGGACAGGTCCGGTATGGCTACACCTTC
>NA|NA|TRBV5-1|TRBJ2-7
CASSFIGGAVSSYEQYF
TGCGCCAGCAGCTTTATCGGGGGCGCCGTCAGCTCCTACGAGCAGTACTTC
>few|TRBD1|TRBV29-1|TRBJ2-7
CSAGGGQGSYEQYF
TGCAGCGCGGGAGGAGGACAGGGGTCCTACGAGCAGTACTTC